This is a list of T cell receptor beta chains from one sample in a study of blood T cell repertoires in COVID-19. The table came from immunoSEQ multiplex PCR; TCRdb's copy has only in-frame clones and leaves some out. The sample records about 69,000 clones, 85% to 90% being singletons. Sequenced input: peripheral blood. These receptors all stem from a middle-aged man with acute or convalescent COVID-19. Each CDR3 is given with its conserved first and last residue. The order of the fields is clone size, D gene, V gene, J gene, CDR3 DNA, CDR3 protein. D genes are given only for firm matches. Only some rows state a clone size, as once, few, many or a class for expanded clones.

once	TRBD1	TRBV24-1	TRBJ2-2	TGTGCCACCAGTGATTTCGGGACAGGGGTTCACACCGGGGAGCTGTTTTTT	CATSDFGTGVHTGELFF
NA	TRBD1	TRBV10-1	TRBJ1-2	TGCGCCAGCAGTCCAAACAGGGGGAATAACTATGGCTACACCTTC	CASSPNRGNNYGYTF
NA	TRBD2	TRBV9	TRBJ2-7	TGTGCCAGCAGCTTAAGGACTAGCGGATTCTACGAGCAGTACTTC	CASSLRTSGFYEQYF
NA	TRBD2	TRBV7-2	TRBJ2-1	TGTGCCAGCAGCTTAGACCTAGCGGGAGCCTACAATGAGCAGTTCTTC	CASSLDLAGAYNEQFF
NA	TRBD1	TRBV7-9	TRBJ1-5	TGTGCCAGCAGCTTGGGACAGGGGATTGATCAGCCCCAGCATTTT	CASSLGQGIDQPQHF
once	NA	TRBV11-3	TRBJ2-2	TGTGCCAGCAGCTTAGGCGGGTTTGGCACCGGGGAGCTGTTTTTT	CASSLGGFGTGELFF
NA	NA	TRBV7-9	TRBJ1-2	TGTGCCAGCAGCTTCTCAGGGGCGTTGAACTATGGCTACACCTTC	CASSFSGALNYGYTF
NA	TRBD1	TRBV11-2	TRBJ2-7	TGTGCCAGCAGCTTTGGGACAGGGCCCTACGAGCAGTACTTC	CASSFGTGPYEQYF
NA	NA	TRBV7-2	TRBJ2-7	TGTGCCAGCGCTCTCTCCGACAGGCCCTCCTACGAGCAGTACTTC	CASALSDRPSYEQYF
NA	NA	TRBV11-2	TRBJ1-6	TGTGCCAGCAGCCCTCGTAGGAGCTCCTATAATTCACCCCTCCACTTT	CASSPRRSSYNSPLHF
once	TRBD1	TRBV7-9	TRBJ1-2	TGTGCCAGCAGCTTAGTGGTCCAGGGGGTCGCGGGCTACACCTTC	CASSLVVQGVAGYTF
NA	TRBD1	TRBV7-2	TRBJ2-3	TGTGCCAGCAGCCCAAACAGGGGGCTCGTTAATACGCAGTATTTT	CASSPNRGLVNTQYF
NA	NA	TRBV27	TRBJ1-2	TGTGCCAGCAGTCCATGGGGAGGACAAAAGGGGCTAGGGGGCTACACCTTC	CASSPWGGQKGLGGYTF
NA	TRBD2	TRBV3-1/TRBV3-2	TRBJ2-3	TGTGCCAGCAGCTCCCCCATCGCGGGAGGTGTCGATACGCAGTATTTT	CASSSPIAGGVDTQYF
NA	NA	TRBV19	TRBJ1-4	TGTGCCAGTGACCAGGGGAACGATGAAAAACTGTTTTTT	CASDQGNDEKLFF
NA	NA	TRBV27	TRBJ2-7	TGTGCCAGCAGTCCCTCTGTAGGCGGGAAGGTCTACGAGCAGTACTTC	CASSPSVGGKVYEQYF
NA	NA	TRBV12-5	TRBJ1-5	TGTGCTAGTGGTTTGGTACAAGATCAGCCCCAGCATTTT	CASGLVQDQPQHF
NA	NA	TRBV3-1/TRBV3-2	TRBJ1-1	TGTGCCAGCAGCCTTGGACTGGTAGCTTTCTTT	CASSLGLVAFF
NA	TRBD2	TRBV6-2/TRBV6-3	TRBJ2-3	TGTGCCAGCAGTGACATTCATCGGCGGGAGAAAGGAGATACGCAGTATTTT	CASSDIHRREKGDTQYF
NA	NA	TRBV28	TRBJ1-5	TGTGCCAGCAGTCCGCACCCCGTACTCACCGCACGAGGTCAGCCCCAGCATTTT	CASSPHPVLTARGQPQHF
few	TRBD2	TRBV19	TRBJ2-2	TGTGCCAGTAGTATAGCTGGGACTAGCGACACCGGGGAGCTGTTTTTT	CASSIAGTSDTGELFF
NA	TRBD1	TRBV5-1	TRBJ2-5	TGCGCCAGCAGCCTAGGGACAGGGCGGGAGACCCAGTACTTC	CASSLGTGRETQYF
NA	TRBD2	TRBV18	TRBJ2-1	TGTGCCAGCTCACGGGGACTAGCGGGAGCCAATGAGCAGTTCTTC	CASSRGLAGANEQFF
NA	TRBD1	TRBV27	TRBJ1-2	TGTGCCAGCAGTCAAGGACAGGGGAGTCACTATGGCTACACCTTC	CASSQGQGSHYGYTF
NA	NA	TRBV24-1	TRBJ1-5	TGTGCCACCAGTACCTCTACCGGTTATAGCAATCAGCCCCAGCATTTT	CATSTSTGYSNQPQHF
NA	NA	TRBV6-5	TRBJ2-1	TGTGCCAGCAGTTGGGCGGGGCGCAGTTATGAGCAGTTCTTC	CASSWAGRSYEQFF
NA	NA	TRBV29-1	TRBJ1-1	TGCAGCGCCATACAGGTCCCGGGCACTGAAGCTTTCTTT	CSAIQVPGTEAFF
NA	TRBD1	TRBV30	TRBJ1-1	TGTGCCTGGAGTGTCAGGGGGCGGTCTGAAGCTTTCTTT	CAWSVRGRSEAFF